This entry lists 10 T cell receptor beta chains sequenced from one sample in a study of cytomegalovirus exposure and HLA in healthy donors. The PCR made use of 60 Vbeta and 13 Jbeta primers. The table came from immunoSEQ multiplex PCR; TCRdb's copy has only in-frame clones and leaves some out. This sample has around 110,000 clones, with 60% to 80% found just once. The sequencing input was PBMCs. The receptors originated from a female donor in good health and CMV-seronegative.

V usage is TRBV7-3 and J usage is TRBJ2-3; D gene unclear. Trimming pared 1 base from V and 3 bases from J, leaving 14 bases between. The CDR3 sequence is 16 residues long. Germline V gives CDR1 SGHTA, CDR2 FQGTGA. The CDR3 here is CASSLNGPAGTDTQYF. CDR3 coding DNA: TGTGCCAGCAGCTTAAATGGCCCGGCAGGAACAGATACGCAGTATTTT.

This sequence joins TRBV2 and TRBJ1-1, with a tentative D call TRBD1 (6 bases). The CDR3 is 13 amino acids. Trimming removed 6 bases at V and 8 bases at J, with 16 bases between. Germline CDR1 SNHLY, CDR2 FYNNEI. CDR3 DNA sequence: TGTGCCAGCAGGTCAGACAGGATCGGGGAAGCTTTCTTT. Its protein product is CASRSDRIGEAFF.

V gene TRBV4-2 combines with J gene TRBJ2-2, with 14 bases lining up with TRBD2. The CDR3 loop spans 18 amino acids. The V segment lost 1 base and the J segment 7 bases; nucleotides outside the gene matches: 8. Germline-derived CDR1 and CDR2 are LGHNA and YNFKEQ. The CDR3 coding sequence is TGTGCCAGCAGCCAAGGGACTAGCGGGAGGCGTTGGGTCGGGGAGCTGTTTTTT. Its protein product is CASSQGTSGRRWVGELFF.

V usage is TRBV14 and J usage is TRBJ1-2, with D possibly TRBD1 on 5 matching bases. Trimming took 1 base from V and 5 from J, leaving 14 bases between them. Germline V gene data show CDR1 as SGHDN and CDR2 as FVKESK. The CDR3 is made up of 15 amino acids. DNA of the CDR3: TGTGCCAGCAGCCAAGGCACGCAGGGAAGGTATGGCTACACCTTC. Translation: CASSQGTQGRYGYTF.

The rearrangement links TRBV9 to TRBJ1-1; 7 bases align to TRBD1. The CDR3 contains 15 residues. With 2 bases clipped from V and 7 bases from J, the junction kept 11 bases outside the gene matches. Germline lookup yields CDR1 SGDLS and CDR2 YYNGEE. The CDR3 region is CASSVGVQAGGEAFF. CDR3 sequence (DNA): TGTGCCAGCAGCGTTGGGGTCCAAGCAGGGGGTGAAGCTTTCTTT.

The rearrangement uses TRBV6-5 and TRBJ1-2, with 9 bases fitting TRBD1. V dropped 4 bases and J dropped 1; count of bases not matched to a gene: 7. The V gene's germline CDR1 is MNHEY and CDR2 SVGAGI. The CDR3 length is 16 residues. CDR3 protein: CASSSDRGTINYGYTF. The CDR3 DNA sequence: TGTGCCAGCAGTTCCGACAGGGGGACTATTAACTATGGCTACACCTTC.

The rearrangement uses TRBV5-4 and TRBJ2-7; the match to TRBD2 covers 12 bases. The CDR3 spans 14 residues. Trimming took 4 bases from V and 3 from J; bases not matched to a gene: 2. The germline V gene has CDR1 SGHNT and CDR2 YYREEE (reference sequence). The CDR3 here is CASSVTSGGYEQYF. As DNA, the CDR3 is TGTGCCAGCAGCGTGACTAGCGGGGGCTACGAGCAGTACTTC.

The V call is TRBV11-3, the J call TRBJ2-3; 14 bases map to TRBD2. Germline CDR1 SGHNT, CDR2 YENEEA. This CDR3 spans 15 amino acids. Germline trimming cut 5 bases from V and 4 bases from J; bases unmatched to any gene: 2. The CDR3 coding sequence is TGTGCCAGCAGCCAGGGACTAGCGGGAGCAGATACGCAGTATTTT. Translated, it gives CASSQGLAGADTQYF.

The V gene is TRBV28, the J gene TRBJ1-3, with TRBD1 matching 10 bases. Germline CDR1 and CDR2: MDHEN and SYDVKM. J lost 0 bases, V lost 5 bases, and 10 bases had no gene match. CDR3 size: 18 residues. CDR3: CASSALPGQGISGNTIYF. In DNA form, the CDR3 reads TGTGCCAGCAGTGCTCTGCCGGGACAGGGGATCTCTGGAAACACCATATATTTT.

The table lists this clone with a count of one. The rearrangement uses TRBV9 and TRBJ1-1; 9 positions agree with TRBD1. This CDR3 is built from 13 residues. Losses at the gene ends were 7 bases for V and 5 bases for J; bases not matched to a gene: 6. Germline lookup yields CDR1 SGDLS and CDR2 YYNGEE. In DNA form, the CDR3 reads TGTGCCAGCGGACGGACAGGGGAAACTGAAGCTTTCTTT. Its translation is CASGRTGETEAFF. Using reference TRBV9 and TRBJ1-1 for the parts outside the CDR3, the full variable domain is DSGVTQTPKHLITATGQRVTLRCSPRSGDLSVYWYQQSLDQGLQFLIQYYNGEERAKGNILERFSAQQFPDLHSELNLSSLELGDSALYFCASGRTGETEAFFGQGTRLTVV.